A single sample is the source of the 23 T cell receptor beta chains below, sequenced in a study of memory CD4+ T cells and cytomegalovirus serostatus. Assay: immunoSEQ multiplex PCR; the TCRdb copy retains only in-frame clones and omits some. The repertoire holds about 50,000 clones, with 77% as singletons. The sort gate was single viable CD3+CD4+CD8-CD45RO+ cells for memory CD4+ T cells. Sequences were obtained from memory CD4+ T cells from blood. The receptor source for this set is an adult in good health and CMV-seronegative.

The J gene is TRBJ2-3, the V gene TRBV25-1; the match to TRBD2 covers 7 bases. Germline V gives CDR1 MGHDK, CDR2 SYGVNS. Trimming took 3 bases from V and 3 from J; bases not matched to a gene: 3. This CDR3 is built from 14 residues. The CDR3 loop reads CASSESGGTDTQYF. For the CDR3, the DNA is TGTGCCAGCAGTGAGTCGGGGGGAACAGATACGCAGTATTTT. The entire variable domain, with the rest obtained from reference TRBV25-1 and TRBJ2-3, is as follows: EADIYQTPRYLVIGTGKKITLECSQTMGHDKMYWYQQDPGMELHLIHYSYGVNSTEKGDLSSESTVSRIRTEHFPLTLESARPSHTSQYLCASSESGGTDTQYFGPGTRLTVL.

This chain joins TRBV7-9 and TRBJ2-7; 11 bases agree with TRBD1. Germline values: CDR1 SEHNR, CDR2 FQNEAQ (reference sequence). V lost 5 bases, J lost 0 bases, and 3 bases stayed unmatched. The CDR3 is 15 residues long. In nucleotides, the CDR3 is TGTGCCAGCAGCCGCGGACAGGGGGCCTCCTACGAGCAGTACTTC. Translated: CASSRGQGASYEQYF.

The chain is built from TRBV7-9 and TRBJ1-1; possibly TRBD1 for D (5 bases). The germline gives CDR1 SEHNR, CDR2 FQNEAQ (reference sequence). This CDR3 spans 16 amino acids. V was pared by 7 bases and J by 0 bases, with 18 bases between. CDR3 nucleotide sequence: TGTGCCAGCAACCTGGGGACCCAAATCATGAACACTGAAGCTTTCTTT. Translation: CASNLGTQIMNTEAFF. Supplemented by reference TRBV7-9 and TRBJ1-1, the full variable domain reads DTGVSQNPRHKITKRGQNVTFRCDPISEHNRLYWYRQTLGQGPEFLTYFQNEAQLEKSRLLSDRFSAERPKGSFSTLEIQRTEQGDSAMYLCASNLGTQIMNTEAFFGQGTRLTVV.

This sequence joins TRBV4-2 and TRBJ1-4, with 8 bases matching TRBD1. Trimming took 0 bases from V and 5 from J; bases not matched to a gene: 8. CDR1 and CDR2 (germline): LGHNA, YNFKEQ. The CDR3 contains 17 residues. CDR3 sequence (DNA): TGTGCCAGCAGCCAAGAGGGGAGGGGGACAGGAAATGAAAAACTGTTTTTT. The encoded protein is CASSQEGRGTGNEKLFF.

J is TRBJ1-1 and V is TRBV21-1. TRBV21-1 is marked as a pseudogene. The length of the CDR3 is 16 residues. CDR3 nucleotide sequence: TGTGCCAGCAGCAAATCTATCTCAGGGAGGGACACTGAAGCTTTCTTT. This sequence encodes CASSKSISGRDTEAFF.

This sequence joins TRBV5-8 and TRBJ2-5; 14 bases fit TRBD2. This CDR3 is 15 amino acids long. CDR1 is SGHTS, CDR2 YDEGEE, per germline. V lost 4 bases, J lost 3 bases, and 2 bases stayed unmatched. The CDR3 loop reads CASSPGLAGEETQYF. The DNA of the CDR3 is TGTGCCAGCAGCCCGGGACTAGCGGGGGAAGAGACCCAGTACTTC.

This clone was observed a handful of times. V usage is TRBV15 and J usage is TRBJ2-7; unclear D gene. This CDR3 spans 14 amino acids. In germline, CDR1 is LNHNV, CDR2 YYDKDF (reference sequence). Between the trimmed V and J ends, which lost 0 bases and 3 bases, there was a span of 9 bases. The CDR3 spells CATSREKGYYEQYF. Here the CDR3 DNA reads TGTGCCACCAGCAGAGAGAAGGGTTACTACGAGCAGTACTTC.

The CDR3 here is CASSLAGGPQETQYF. CDR3 bases: TGTGCCAGCAGCTTGGCGGGGGGGCCCCAAGAGACCCAGTACTTC. The chain recombines TRBV11-3 with TRBJ2-5; 9 bases are a match to TRBD2. CDR1 is SGHNT, CDR2 YENEEA, per germline. This CDR3 comprises 15 residues. The J segment lost 1 base and the V segment lost 3 bases, leaving 3 bases of the junction unmatched.

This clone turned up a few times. CDR3 nucleotide sequence: TGTGCCAGCAGTGGCATCGCGAGTGAAGCTTTCTTT. It yields the protein CASSGIASEAFF. The chain has TRBV6-1 and TRBJ1-1, with D unresolved. The V end was cut by 4 bases, the J end by 7 bases, with 10 bases between. Germline V gene sequence: CDR1 MNHNS, CDR2 SASEGT. The CDR3 runs to 12 residues.

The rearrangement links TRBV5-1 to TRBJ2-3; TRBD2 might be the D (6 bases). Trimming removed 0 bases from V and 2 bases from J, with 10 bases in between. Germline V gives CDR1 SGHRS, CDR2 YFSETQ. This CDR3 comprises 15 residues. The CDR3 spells CASSLGADYTDTQYF. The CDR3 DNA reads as TGCGCCAGCAGCTTGGGTGCGGACTACACAGATACGCAGTATTTT.

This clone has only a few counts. CDR3 loop: CASSVVAGEGGNTQYF. The CDR3 DNA reads as TGTGCCAGCAGCGTAGTAGCGGGGGAAGGGGGGAATACGCAGTATTTT. The chain is built from TRBV9 and TRBJ2-3; 9 bases are a match to TRBD2. This CDR3 has 16 residues. V was pared by 0 bases and J by 7 bases, with 9 bases of the junction left unmatched. CDR1 and CDR2 (germline): SGDLS, YYNGEE.

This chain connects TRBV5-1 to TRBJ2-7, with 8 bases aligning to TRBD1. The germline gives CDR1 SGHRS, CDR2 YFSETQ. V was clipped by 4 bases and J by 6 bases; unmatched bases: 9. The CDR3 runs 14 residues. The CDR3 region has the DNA TGCGCCAGCAGCCGCCGGACAGGGTCGGCCGAGCAGTACTTC. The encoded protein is CASSRRTGSAEQYF.

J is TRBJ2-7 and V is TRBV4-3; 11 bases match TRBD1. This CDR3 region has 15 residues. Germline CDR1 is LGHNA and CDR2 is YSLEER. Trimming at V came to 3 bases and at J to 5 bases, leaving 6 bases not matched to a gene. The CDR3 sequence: CASSHLGQGVHEQYF. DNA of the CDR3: TGCGCCAGCAGCCATTTGGGACAGGGGGTCCACGAGCAGTACTTC.

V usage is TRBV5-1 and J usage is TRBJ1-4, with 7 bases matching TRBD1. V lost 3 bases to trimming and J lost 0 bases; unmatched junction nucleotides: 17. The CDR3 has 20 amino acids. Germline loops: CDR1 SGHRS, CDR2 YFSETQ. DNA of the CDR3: TGCGCCAGCAGCTCGCGGATAGGGGGCCTTGGCGTTGCAACTAATGAAAAACTGTTTTTT. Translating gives CASSSRIGGLGVATNEKLFF.

CDR3 region: CASSTQGRETQYF. The CDR3, as DNA: TGTGCCAGCAGCACACAGGGGAGGGAGACCCAGTACTTC. The chain joins TRBV7-9 to TRBJ2-5; D may be TRBD1 (7 bases). Germline CDR1 reads SEHNR; CDR2 reads FQNEAQ (reference sequence). The CDR3 extends over 13 amino acids. V dropped 5 bases and J dropped 5 bases, with 12 bases sitting between them.

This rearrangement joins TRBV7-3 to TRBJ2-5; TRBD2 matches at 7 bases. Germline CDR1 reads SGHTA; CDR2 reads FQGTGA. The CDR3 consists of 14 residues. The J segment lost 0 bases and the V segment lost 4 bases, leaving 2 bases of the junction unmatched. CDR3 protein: CASSSRGDQETQYF. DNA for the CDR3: TGTGCCAGCAGCTCTCGGGGGGACCAAGAGACCCAGTACTTC.

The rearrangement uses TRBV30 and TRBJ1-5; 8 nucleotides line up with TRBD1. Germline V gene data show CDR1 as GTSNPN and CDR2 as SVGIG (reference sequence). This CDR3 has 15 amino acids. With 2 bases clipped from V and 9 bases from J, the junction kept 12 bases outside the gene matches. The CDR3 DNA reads TGTGCCTGGAGTACCGCAGGGGGCGGGGGAGGGCCCCAGCATTTT. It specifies CAWSTAGGGGGPQHF.

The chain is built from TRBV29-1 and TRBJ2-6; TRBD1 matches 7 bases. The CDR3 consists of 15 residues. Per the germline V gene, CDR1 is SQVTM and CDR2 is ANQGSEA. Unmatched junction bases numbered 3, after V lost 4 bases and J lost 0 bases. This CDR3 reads CSVGRDSSGANVLTF. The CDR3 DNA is TGCAGCGTTGGCCGGGACAGCTCTGGGGCCAACGTCCTGACTTTC.

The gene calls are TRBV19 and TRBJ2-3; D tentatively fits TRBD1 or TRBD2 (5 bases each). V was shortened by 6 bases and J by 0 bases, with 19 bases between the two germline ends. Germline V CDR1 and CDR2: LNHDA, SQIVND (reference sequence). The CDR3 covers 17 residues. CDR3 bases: TGTGCCAGTAGCCCCAGGGTGGGCGGGCCTAGCACAGATACGCAGTATTTT. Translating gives CASSPRVGGPSTDTQYF.

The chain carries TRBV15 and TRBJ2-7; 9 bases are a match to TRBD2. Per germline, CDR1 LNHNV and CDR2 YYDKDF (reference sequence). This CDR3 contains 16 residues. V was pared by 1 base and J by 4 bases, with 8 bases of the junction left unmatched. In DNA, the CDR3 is TGTGCCACCAGCAGAGCTGCGGCTAGCGGGGTGTACGAGCAGTACTTC. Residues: CATSRAAASGVYEQYF. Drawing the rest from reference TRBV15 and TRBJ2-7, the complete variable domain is DAMVIQNPRYQVTQFGKPVTLSCSQTLNHNVMYWYQQKSSQAPKLLFHYYDKDFNNEADTPDNFQSRRPNTSFCFLDIRSPGLGDTAMYLCATSRAAASGVYEQYFGPGTRLTVT.

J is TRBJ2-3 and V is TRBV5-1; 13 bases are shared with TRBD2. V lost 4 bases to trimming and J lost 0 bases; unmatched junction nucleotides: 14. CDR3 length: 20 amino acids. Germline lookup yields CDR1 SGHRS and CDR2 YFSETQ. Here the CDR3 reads CASSPPRLAGGYSSTDTQYF. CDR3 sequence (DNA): TGCGCCAGCAGCCCTCCCAGACTAGCGGGGGGTTACTCTAGCACAGATACGCAGTATTTT. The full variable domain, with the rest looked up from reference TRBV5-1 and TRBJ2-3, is KAGVTQTPRYLIKTRGQQVTLSCSPISGHRSVSWYQQTPGQGLQFLFEYFSETQRNKGNFPGRFSGRQFSNSRSEMNVSTLELGDSALYLCASSPPRLAGGYSSTDTQYFGPGTRLTVL.

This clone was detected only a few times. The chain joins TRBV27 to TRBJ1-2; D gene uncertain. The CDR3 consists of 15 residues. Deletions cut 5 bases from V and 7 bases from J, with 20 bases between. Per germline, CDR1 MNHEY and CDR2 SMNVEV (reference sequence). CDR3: CASSTDSTYKGGYTF. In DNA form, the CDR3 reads TGTGCCAGCAGTACCGACTCGACCTACAAGGGTGGCTACACCTTC.

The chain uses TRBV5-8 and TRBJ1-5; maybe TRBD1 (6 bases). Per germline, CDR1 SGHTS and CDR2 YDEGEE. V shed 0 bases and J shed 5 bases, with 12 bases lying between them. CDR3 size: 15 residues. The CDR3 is CASSLEGGHDQPQHF. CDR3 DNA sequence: TGTGCCAGCAGCTTGGAGGGGGGCCATGATCAGCCCCAGCATTTT.